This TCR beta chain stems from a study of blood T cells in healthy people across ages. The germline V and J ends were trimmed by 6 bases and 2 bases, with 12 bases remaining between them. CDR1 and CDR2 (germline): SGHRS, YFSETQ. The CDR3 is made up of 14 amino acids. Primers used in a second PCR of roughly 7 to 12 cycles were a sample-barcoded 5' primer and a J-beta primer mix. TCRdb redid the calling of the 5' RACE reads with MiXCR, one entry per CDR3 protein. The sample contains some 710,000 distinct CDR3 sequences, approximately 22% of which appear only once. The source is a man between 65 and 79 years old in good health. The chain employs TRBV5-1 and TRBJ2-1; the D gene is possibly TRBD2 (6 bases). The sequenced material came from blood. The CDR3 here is CASTLGGAYNEQFF. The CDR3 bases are TGCGCCAGCACTTTGGGAGGAGCCTACAATGAGCAGTTCTTC.